These 13 T cell receptor beta chains originate from one sample sequenced in a study of human T cells and chemical hapten exposure. TCRdb used MiXCR to reprocess the RACE reads, holding one entry per CDR3 protein. Of approximately 60,000 distinct CDR3 sequences listed, approximately 10% were seen once; the top ten hold about 4%. Indicated time point: pre-sensitization, week 0. Treatment: therapeutic diphenylcyclopropenone sensitization with weekly scalp DPC. Sequencing was performed on whole blood, taken in connection with sensitization to the hapten diphenylcyclopropenone (DPC). These TCRs come from a woman between 40 and 55 years old with alopecia areata. Some clones in this sample may be carry-over from other donors' samples.

This rearrangement joins TRBV7-3 to TRBJ2-7, with 7 bases fitting TRBD1. Germline values: CDR1 SGHTA, CDR2 FQGTGA. The junction had 13 bases not matched to a gene; V was cut back by 5 bases and J by 6 bases. The CDR3 has 15 amino acids. The CDR3 here is CASSRDRVSNGEQYF. The CDR3 DNA reads TGTGCCAGCAGCCGCGACAGGGTGTCCAATGGCGAGCAGTACTTC.

A word on this clonotype: A single base separates this from a much larger clone, so it may be a read error. The CDR3 does not close with the conserved phenylalanine or tryptophan, likely indicating a read error. V and J are TRBV30 and TRBJ2-7; no clear D. Germline loops: CDR1 GTSNPN, CDR2 SVGIG (reference sequence). The CDR3 is 13 amino acids. V was shortened by 2 bases and J by 8 bases, with 16 bases between the two germline ends. The CDR3 reads CAWSSPGGFKQYS. CDR3 in DNA: TGTGCCTGGAGTTCCCCGGGCGGATTTAAGCAGTACTCC.

This clonotype was observed a few times. This rearrangement joins TRBV7-3 to TRBJ1-1; D might be TRBD1 (6 bases). The CDR3 has 15 residues. The germline gives CDR1 SGHTA, CDR2 FQGTGA. Trimming left V 5 bases short and J 3 bases short, with 16 bases between. The CDR3 DNA reads TGTGCCAGCAGCCCGGGGCGGGGGCCGTACACTGAAGCTTTCTTT. This encodes CASSPGRGPYTEAFF. Using reference TRBV7-3 and TRBJ1-1 for the parts outside the CDR3, the full variable domain is GAGVSQTPSNKVTEKGKYVELRCDPISGHTALYWYRQSLGQGPEFLIYFQGTGAADDSGLPNDRFFAVRPEGSVSTLKIQRTERGDSAVYLCASSPGRGPYTEAFFGQGTRLTVV.

This clonotype was seen once. The V and J genes are TRBV28 and TRBJ1-4; no definite D call. The CDR3 consists of 11 residues. The germline V and J ends were trimmed by 3 bases and 14 bases, with 10 bases remaining between them. Germline V gives CDR1 MDHEN, CDR2 SYDVKM. Here the CDR3 DNA reads TGTGCCAGCAGTTTTGAAGGCAGTCTGTTTTTT. Amino acids: CASSFEGSLFF.

This chain connects TRBV5-4 to TRBJ2-1, with 8 bases identical to TRBD2. Germline lookup yields CDR1 SGHNT and CDR2 YYREEE (reference sequence). This CDR3 is 16 amino acids long. With 4 bases clipped from V and 8 bases from J, the junction kept 14 bases outside the gene matches. The CDR3: CASSPTSGGGWDEQFF. The CDR3 nucleotides read TGTGCCAGCAGCCCCACTAGCGGAGGGGGATGGGATGAGCAGTTCTTC. The whole variable domain, remainder taken from reference TRBV5-4 and TRBJ2-1, is ETGVTQSPTHLIKTRGQQVTLRCSSQSGHNTVSWYQQALGQGPQFIFQYYREEENGRGNFPPRFSGLQFPNYSSELNVNALELDDSALYLCASSPTSGGGWDEQFFGPGTRLTVL.

V is TRBV9 and J is TRBJ2-1; 12 bases agree with TRBD2. Trimming cost V 5 bases and J 3 bases; bases outside gene matches: 9. Looked up from germline, CDR1 is SGDLS and CDR2 is YYNGEE. The CDR3 spans 17 residues. DNA of the CDR3: TGTGCCAGCAGTGAGTCTAGCGGGGGGGCCTTCTACAATGAGCAGTTCTTC. Its translation: CASSESSGGAFYNEQFF.

This clonotype was observed at least ten times. The rearrangement uses TRBV7-2 and TRBJ2-7; D call uncertain. CDR3 length equals 12 residues. Trimming cost V 5 bases and J 3 bases, with 8 bases left between them. Germline loops: CDR1 SGHTA, CDR2 FQGNSA. The CDR3 sequence: CASSPSIYEQYF. CDR3 sequence (DNA): TGTGCCAGCAGCCCGAGTATCTACGAGCAGTACTTC.

This clonotype was counted ten times or more. J is TRBJ1-6 and V is TRBV19; no reliable D call. The CDR3 consists of 14 residues. The germline V gene encodes CDR1 LNHDA and CDR2 SQIVND (reference sequence). V was pared by 2 bases and J by 7 bases, with 9 bases between. CDR3 region: CASSIRSTNSPLHF. The CDR3 nucleotides are TGTGCCAGTAGTATAAGGTCGACCAATTCACCCCTCCACTTT.

A few counts support this clonotype. This chain links TRBV27 with TRBJ2-7; D is unresolved. Trimming pared 0 bases from V and 0 bases from J, leaving 3 bases between. Germline lookup yields CDR1 MNHEY and CDR2 SMNVEV (reference sequence). This CDR3 has 13 residues. DNA of the CDR3: TGTGCCAGCAGTTTATCTTACTCCTACGAGCAGTACTTC. Protein product: CASSLSYSYEQYF.

V is TRBV7-2 and J is TRBJ1-2; 7 nucleotides line up with TRBD1. The trim removed 4 bases at V and 3 bases at J, leaving 2 bases unmatched. The germline V gene has CDR1 SGHTA and CDR2 FQGNSA. The CDR3 totals 13 residues. The CDR3 loop is CASSSRGDYGYTF. Written as DNA, the CDR3 is TGTGCCAGCAGCTCCAGGGGGGACTATGGCTACACCTTC.

The sample holds a few counts of this clonotype. This chain links TRBV6-1 with TRBJ1-1; D is possibly TRBD1 (5 bases). V gave up 4 bases and J gave up 3 bases, with 12 bases separating them. Germline loops: CDR1 MNHNS, CDR2 SASEGT. CDR3 size: 14 residues. The CDR3 region has the DNA TGTGCCAGCAGTGCGGGACTGCGAGACACTGAAGCTTTCTTT. It yields the protein CASSAGLRDTEAFF.

The rearrangement uses TRBV30 and TRBJ1-2, with D maybe TRBD1 (5 bases). Trimming left V 4 bases short and J 2 bases short, with 20 bases between. The CDR3 contains 16 residues. Per germline, CDR1 GTSNPN and CDR2 SVGIG (reference sequence). The CDR3 bases are TGTGCCTGGACCCTTAGGCAGGGAGGAAAGAACTATGGCTACACCTTC. It yields the protein CAWTLRQGGKNYGYTF.

The chain is built from TRBV28 and TRBJ2-3; D is undetermined. The V end lost 3 bases, the J end lost 0 bases, and 10 bases lay between the germline ends. CDR3 length: 15 residues. Per the germline V gene, CDR1 is MDHEN and CDR2 is SYDVKM. Here the CDR3 DNA reads TGTGCCAGCAGTTTGTGGTCTCTTAGCACAGATACGCAGTATTTT. Protein sequence: CASSLWSLSTDTQYF.